This TCR beta chain stems from a study of blood T cells in healthy people across ages. This clonotype has a count of ten or more. Next came a second PCR, run for about 7 to 12 cycles, which used a sample-barcoded 5' primer along with a J-beta primer mix. TCRdb ran MiXCR on the 5' RACE reads and lists one entry per CDR3 protein. The sample records 850,000 or so distinct CDR3 sequences, 25% to 35% being singletons. The germline V gene encodes CDR1 MNHEY and CDR2 SVGEGT. V was cut by 2 bases and J by 5 bases, with 6 bases left in between. This CDR3 spans 13 amino acids. The specimen was blood. The TCR originated in an elderly woman in good health. The chain combines TRBV6-2 or TRBV6-3 with TRBJ1-4; D call uncertain. The CDR3 is CASSYLRNEKLFF. CDR3 nucleotide sequence: TGTGCCAGCAGTTACCTCAGGAATGAAAAACTGTTTTTT.